The present T cell receptor (beta chain) was sequenced within a study of T cell repertoires in cytomegalovirus infection. Study-level background: HLA-C-restricted CMV epitopes, recently identified, and well-studied HLA-B-restricted ones were used by the study.

This clonotype was detected ten times or more. Its antigen remains unknown. Study results and caveats: Cumulative frequency (of public TCR beta family members) identified carriers of CMV plus the relevant HLA.

CDR3 size: 14 residues. Trimming took 2 bases from V and 5 from J; bases not matched to a gene: 4. Per germline, CDR1 SEHNR and CDR2 FQNEAQ (reference sequence). TCRdb passed the reads through MiXCR, listing each CDR3 protein once. Here the sample spans 100,000 or so distinct CDR3 sequences, approximately 45% being singletons. This TCR derives from a human donor in good health (CMV status not recorded). Some clones in this sample may be carry-over from other donors' samples. V gene TRBV7-9 combines with J gene TRBJ1-1; 8 positions match TRBD1. The material sequenced was CD8+ T cells from cultured PBMCs, taken from culture after CMV antigen stimulation. As DNA, the CDR3 is TGTGCCAGCAGCTTACCCAACAGGGGGACTGAAGCTTTCTTT. The encoded protein is CASSLPNRGTEAFF.